Detailed here is one T cell receptor beta chain. It may be a read error: a sequence one base away is much more abundant. A UMI-containing oligonucleotide was joined by 3' ligation to the TCR cDNA template. Unsorted total RNA, roughly 1 to 1,100 ng, was DNase treated before reverse transcription. Ligated cDNA underwent four rounds of PCR with nested alpha and beta constant region primers and SP2. In TCRdb, the 5' RACE reads were re-called with MiXCR into one record per CDR3 protein. Of around 48,000 distinct CDR3 sequences in the sample, approximately 4.5% were seen once. Germline V gives CDR1 SGHRS, CDR2 YFSETQ. The CDR3 is 11 amino acids. With 0 bases removed from V and 9 bases from J, the gap between germline ends came to 6 bases. This entry belongs to a study of naive and memory T cell subsets.

J is TRBJ1-1 and V is TRBV5-1, with a weak D call TRBD1 (5 bases). This TCR derives from a female donor in good health. CDR3 sequence (DNA): TGCGCCAGCAGCTTGGAGGGGAAAGCTTTCTTT. Translating gives CASSLEGKAFF.